Presented here are 25 T cell receptor beta chains from one specimen sequenced in a study of beta chain features in type 1 diabetes. Study-wide results and limits: There was a moderate but significant shortening of TCRB CDR3s in all four CD4+ subsets of Type 1 diabetes patients.

Expressed TCRB transcripts got sequenced, as all isolated RNA was reverse transcribed. Repertoires were generated with immunoSEQ multiplex PCR, while TCRdb's copy carries only in-frame clones and drops some. The profile shows more than 550,000 clones, over 11% of them singletons. Antigen specificity for these receptors is unknown. Sequencing input: naive CD4+ T cells from blood. These receptors originate from a man younger than 35 with type 1 diabetes.

V and J are TRBV18 and TRBJ2-7; D not resolved. The germline CDR1 and CDR2 sequences are KGHSH and LQKENI. The CDR3 loop spans 12 amino acids. V dropped 1 base and J dropped 5 bases, with 6 bases sitting between them. CDR3 sequence: CASSPLTHEQYF. The CDR3 nucleotides are TGTGCCAGCTCACCACTGACCCACGAGCAGTACTTC.

In DNA, the CDR3 is TGTGCCTGGAGTGTAGGGCTAGCGGGTTACGAGCAGTACTTC. This sequence encodes CAWSVGLAGYEQYF. This chain connects TRBV30 to TRBJ2-7; TRBD2 matches at 8 bases. The CDR3 is 14 amino acids. Germline assignment: CDR1 GTSNPN and CDR2 SVGIG (reference sequence). V trimming: 0 bases; J trimming: 4 bases; junction bases outside the gene matches: 5.

The CDR3 spells CAWSFLGGINQPQHF. Here the CDR3 DNA reads TGTGCCTGGAGCTTCCTCGGGGGAATAAATCAGCCCCAGCATTTT. This sequence joins TRBV30 and TRBJ1-5; D might be TRBD1 (5 bases). V lost 3 bases and J lost 4, with 16 bases in between. The CDR3 has 15 amino acids. The germline V gene has CDR1 GTSNPN and CDR2 SVGIG (reference sequence).

This clone was counted between two and nine times. The chain links TRBV14 to TRBJ1-2; D remains unclear. The CDR3 runs 12 residues. Germline loops: CDR1 SGHDN, CDR2 FVKESK. Trimming took off 4 bases at V and 2 bases at J, with 5 bases between the two ends. CDR3 DNA: TGTGCCAGCAGCCTTCTCAACTATGGCTACACCTTC. Its translation is CASSLLNYGYTF.

This clone appeared a few times. This rearrangement joins TRBV6-5 to TRBJ2-1; D perhaps matches TRBD1 (6 bases). Germline CDR1 and CDR2: MNHEY and SVGAGI. The CDR3 is 12 amino acids. V gave up 5 bases and J gave up 10 bases, with 12 bases separating them. The CDR3 loop reads CASSEGRGEQFF. For the CDR3, the DNA is TGTGCCAGCAGTGAAGGTAGGGGGGAGCAGTTCTTC.

The chain is built from TRBV6-6 and TRBJ1-1; maybe TRBD1 (5 bases). Germline CDR1 MNHNY, CDR2 SVGAGI (reference sequence). Trimming took 4 bases from V and 1 from J, leaving 13 bases between them. The CDR3 runs 15 residues. The CDR3 bases are TGTGCCAGCAGTTCCGAGCAGGGTAGGAACACTGAAGCTTTCTTT. Residues: CASSSEQGRNTEAFF.

The CDR3 region has the DNA TGTGCCAGCAGCGTAGCACCAGACACTGAAGCTTTCTTT. It codes for CASSVAPDTEAFF. V and J are TRBV9 and TRBJ1-1; no firm D call. The germline CDR1 and CDR2 sequences are SGDLS and YYNGEE. The CDR3 totals 13 residues. Trimming left V 0 bases short and J 3 bases short, with 6 bases between.

V usage is TRBV10-2 and J usage is TRBJ2-5; TRBD1 matches 7 bases. The CDR3 runs to 15 residues. Per the germline V gene, CDR1 is WSHSY and CDR2 is SAAADI. Losses at the gene ends were 0 bases for V and 5 bases for J; bases not matched to a gene: 6. The CDR3 loop reads CASSESGTGVETQYF. The CDR3 nucleotides are TGCGCCAGCAGTGAGTCAGGAACAGGGGTCGAGACCCAGTACTTC.

V usage is TRBV6-5 and J usage is TRBJ1-1; TRBD1 aligns across 9 bases. Germline V gene sequence: CDR1 MNHEY, CDR2 SVGAGI. V shed 6 bases and J 2 bases; nucleotides not matched to a gene: 4. CDR3 length: 14 amino acids. The DNA of the CDR3 is TGTGCCAGCAGGACGACAGGGGGAAACACTGAAGCTTTCTTT. As protein: CASRTTGGNTEAFF.

The chain is built from TRBV6-4 and TRBJ2-4; D may be TRBD2 (5 bases). Trimming stripped 9 bases from V and 0 bases from J, with 15 bases between. The CDR3 loop spans 15 amino acids. Germline CDR1 reads MRHNA; CDR2 reads SNTAGT. This chain's CDR3 is CARDDRGLAKNIQYF. CDR3 DNA: TGTGCCAGAGACGACCGGGGTTTAGCCAAAAACATTCAGTACTTC.

The table lists this clone with a few counts. The chain uses TRBV29-1 and TRBJ1-2, with D tentatively TRBD1 (6 bases). The CDR3 has 16 amino acids. V was pared by 3 bases and J by 0 bases, with 17 bases between. The germline V gene encodes CDR1 SQVTM and CDR2 ANQGSEA. The CDR3 nucleotides read TGCAGCGTTGAGGGGGCTAGGGGTACCTCTAACTATGGCTACACCTTC. This gives the protein CSVEGARGTSNYGYTF. The complete variable domain, with remaining parts taken from reference TRBV29-1 and TRBJ1-2, reads SAVISQKPSRDICQRGTSLTIQCQVDSQVTMMFWYRQQPGQSLTLIATANQGSEATYESGFVIDKFPISRPNLTFSTLTVSNMSPEDSSIYLCSVEGARGTSNYGYTFGSGTRLTVV.

With respect to this clone: At one boundary the junction diverges from the germline segment, which might be a read error. The V gene is TRBV5-1, the J gene TRBJ2-2; D remains ambiguous. CDR1 and CDR2 (germline): SGHRS, YFSETQ. CDR3 length: 16 residues. The CDR3 is CASSLEVGSNTGELFF. CDR3 DNA sequence: TGCGCCAGCAGTTTGGAAGTAGGGTCGAACACCGGGGAGCTGTTTTTT.

The CDR3 region has the DNA TGTGCCTGGAGTGGAATGTTCTGGGACAGGTCACAAGAGACCCAGTACTTC. Residues: CAWSGMFWDRSQETQYF. The chain combines TRBV30 with TRBJ2-5, with 8 nucleotides matching TRBD1. Trimming cost V 1 base and J 2 bases; bases outside gene matches: 12. Germline V CDR1 and CDR2: GTSNPN, SVGIG (reference sequence). There are 17 residues in the CDR3.

The chain uses TRBV19 and TRBJ2-1; 12 bases match TRBD1. Germline CDR1 is LNHDA and CDR2 is SQIVND (reference sequence). The CDR3 covers 18 residues. V lost 5 bases and J lost 0; bases outside the gene matches: 8. In DNA form, the CDR3 reads TGTGCCAGTAGTCCGGGACAGGGGGCTCTGAGCTCCTACAATGAGCAGTTCTTC. It is translated as CASSPGQGALSSYNEQFF.

This clone was observed a few times. CDR3 bases: TGCGCCAGCAGCCAACTCCCACATGATTTCTACAATGAGCAGTTCTTC. It is translated as CASSQLPHDFYNEQFF. This rearrangement joins TRBV4-3 to TRBJ2-1; no reliable D call. Germline CDR1 reads LGHNA; CDR2 reads YSLEER. V lost 2 bases, J lost 3 bases, and 14 bases lay in between. This CDR3 has 16 residues.

The chain has TRBV28 and TRBJ1-5; unclear D gene. This CDR3 comprises 10 residues. Trimming shortened V by 6 bases and J by 14 bases, and 11 bases separated the two germline ends. Germline values: CDR1 MDHEN, CDR2 SYDVKM. CDR3 sequence (DNA): TGTGCCAGCAGCTACGCGACCAAGCATTTT. It specifies CASSYATKHF.

The chain joins TRBV5-1 to TRBJ2-7; D call uncertain. The CDR3 consists of 13 residues. Germline CDR1 and CDR2: SGHRS and YFSETQ. Trimming removed 2 bases at V and 5 bases at J, with 11 bases between. The CDR3 DNA reads TGCGCCAGCAGCTTCAGTGCCGGCAACGAGCAGTACTTC. It specifies CASSFSAGNEQYF. The full variable domain, its missing parts supplied by reference TRBV5-1 and TRBJ2-7, is KAGVTQTPRYLIKTRGQQVTLSCSPISGHRSVSWYQQTPGQGLQFLFEYFSETQRNKGNFPGRFSGRQFSNSRSEMNVSTLELGDSALYLCASSFSAGNEQYFGPGTRLTVT.

This clone came up a few times. The rearrangement uses TRBV27 and TRBJ2-5, with a tentative D call TRBD2 (6 bases). The CDR3 is 14 residues long. Trimming left V 10 bases short and J 4 bases short, with 19 bases between. Per the germline V gene, CDR1 is MNHEY and CDR2 is SMNVEV (reference sequence). CDR3 residues: CATRDSPGSETQYF. The CDR3 bases are TGTGCCACCCGGGACTCGCCCGGATCAGAGACCCAGTACTTC.

This clone turned up a few times. V usage is TRBV25-1 and J usage is TRBJ2-7; D gene uncertain. The germline V and J ends were trimmed by 6 bases and 3 bases, with 9 bases remaining between them. The CDR3 totals 12 residues. The germline gives CDR1 MGHDK, CDR2 SYGVNS. CDR3 coding DNA: TGTGCCAGCAGCGCATGGAGCTACGAGCAGTACTTC. It encodes CASSAWSYEQYF.

This clone showed up just a few times. This chain connects TRBV4-3 to TRBJ2-7, with TRBD1 matching 8 bases. There are 19 residues in the CDR3. The germline V gene encodes CDR1 LGHNA and CDR2 YSLEER. The V gene end was trimmed by 2 bases and the J gene end by 7 bases; junction bases not matched to a gene: 22. CDR3 in DNA: TGCGCCAGCAGCCAAATGGCCCCACAGGGGGTGTCCCTTTCGGATGAGCAGTACTTC. Translation gives CASSQMAPQGVSLSDEQYF.

V gene TRBV9 combines with J gene TRBJ2-3; D call uncertain. V was cut by 3 bases and J by 5 bases, with 7 bases left in between. Germline V gives CDR1 SGDLS, CDR2 YYNGEE. The CDR3 runs 12 residues. CDR3 coding DNA: TGTGCCAGCAGCGAGAACAGAGATACGCAGTATTTT. Amino acid sequence: CASSENRDTQYF.

This clone showed up just a few times. Sequence at one end of the junction differs from germline and may be a read error. The chain recombines TRBV7-9 with TRBJ1-4; TRBD1 might be the D (6 bases). Germline CDR1 SEHNR, CDR2 FQNEAQ (reference sequence). The CDR3 has 15 amino acids. CDR3 in DNA: TGTGCTAGCAGCCCCCGACAGGAGCAGAATGAAAAACTGTTTTTT. This encodes CASSPRQEQNEKLFF.

This clone was seen a few times. At one of its ends the junction is not consistent with the germline gene, which may arise from a read error. The chain has TRBV20-1 and TRBJ2-1; D is unclear. The CDR3 has 11 residues. CDR1 and CDR2 from the germline V gene are DFQATT and SNEGSKA (reference sequence). The CDR3 region has the DNA TGTGGGGTTCCTACCTACAATGAGCAGTTCTTC. Protein product: CGVPTYNEQFF.

This clone was counted only a few times. The chain uses TRBV29-1 and TRBJ2-1; tentatively, D is TRBD1 (6 bases). Per germline, CDR1 SQVTM and CDR2 ANQGSEA. This CDR3 contains 13 residues. CDR3 coding DNA: TGCTCCTTTGAAAAGGGGGCCTACAATGAGCAGTTCTTC. Encoded protein: CSFEKGAYNEQFF.

CDR3 region: CASSPSFSYEQYF. CDR3 in DNA: TGTGCCAGTAGCCCGTCCTTCTCCTACGAGCAGTACTTC. The chain couples TRBV19 to TRBJ2-7, with D unclear. V was pared by 6 bases and J by 0 bases, with 9 bases between. The CDR3 has 13 residues. Looked up from germline, CDR1 is LNHDA and CDR2 is SQIVND (reference sequence). Combining the CDR3 with reference TRBV19 and TRBJ2-7 gives the whole variable domain DGGITQSPKYLFRKEGQNVTLSCEQNLNHDAMYWYRQDPGQGLRLIYYSQIVNDFQKGDIAEGYSVSREKKESFPLTVTSAQKNPTAFYLCASSPSFSYEQYFGPGTRLTVT.